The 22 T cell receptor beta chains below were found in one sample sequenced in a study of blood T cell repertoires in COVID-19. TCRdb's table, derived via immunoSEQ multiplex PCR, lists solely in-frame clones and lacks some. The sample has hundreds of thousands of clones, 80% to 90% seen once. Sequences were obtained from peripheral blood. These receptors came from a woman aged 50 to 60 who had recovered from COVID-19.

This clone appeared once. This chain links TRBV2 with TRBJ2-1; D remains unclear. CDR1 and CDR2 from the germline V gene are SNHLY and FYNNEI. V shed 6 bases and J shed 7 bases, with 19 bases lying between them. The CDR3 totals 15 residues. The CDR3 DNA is TGTGCCAGCAGGGCTGACAATGGTATACTGAATGAGCAGTTCTTC. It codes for CASRADNGILNEQFF.

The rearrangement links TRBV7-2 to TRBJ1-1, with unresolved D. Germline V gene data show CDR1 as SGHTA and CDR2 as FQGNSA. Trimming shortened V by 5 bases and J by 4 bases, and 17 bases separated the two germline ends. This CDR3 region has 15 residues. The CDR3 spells CASSARLGVGTEAFF. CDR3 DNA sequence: TGTGCCAGCAGCGCCCGGCTCGGGGTTGGCACTGAAGCTTTCTTT.

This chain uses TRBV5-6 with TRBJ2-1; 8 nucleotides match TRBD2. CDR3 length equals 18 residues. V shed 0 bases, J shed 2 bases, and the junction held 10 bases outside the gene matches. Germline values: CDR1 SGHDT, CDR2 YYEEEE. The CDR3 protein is CASSLARRGGAPYNEQFF. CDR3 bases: TGTGCCAGCAGCTTGGCCCGTCGGGGGGGCGCCCCCTACAATGAGCAGTTCTTC.

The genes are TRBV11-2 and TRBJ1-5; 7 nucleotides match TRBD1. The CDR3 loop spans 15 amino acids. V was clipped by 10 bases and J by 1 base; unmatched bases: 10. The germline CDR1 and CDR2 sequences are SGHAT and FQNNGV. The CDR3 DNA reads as TGTGCCACCGAACACAAACAGGGGAGCAATCAGCCCCAGCATTTT. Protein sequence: CATEHKQGSNQPQHF.

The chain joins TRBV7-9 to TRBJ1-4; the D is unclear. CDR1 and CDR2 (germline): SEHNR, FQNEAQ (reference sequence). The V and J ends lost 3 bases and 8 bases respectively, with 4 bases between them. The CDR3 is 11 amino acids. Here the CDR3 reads CASSFREKLFF. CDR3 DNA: TGTGCCAGCAGCTTTCGGGAAAAACTGTTTTTT.

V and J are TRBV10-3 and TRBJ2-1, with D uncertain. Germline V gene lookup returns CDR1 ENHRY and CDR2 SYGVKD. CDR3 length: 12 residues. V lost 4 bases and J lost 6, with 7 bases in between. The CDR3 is CAISGGVNEQFF. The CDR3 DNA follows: TGTGCCATCAGTGGTGGAGTCAATGAGCAGTTCTTC.

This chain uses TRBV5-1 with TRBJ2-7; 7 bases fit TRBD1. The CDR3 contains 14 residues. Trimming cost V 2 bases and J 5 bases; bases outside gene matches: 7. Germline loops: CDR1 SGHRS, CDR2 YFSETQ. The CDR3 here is CASSFDRAADEQYF. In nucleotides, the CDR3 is TGCGCCAGCAGCTTCGACAGGGCGGCCGACGAGCAGTACTTC.

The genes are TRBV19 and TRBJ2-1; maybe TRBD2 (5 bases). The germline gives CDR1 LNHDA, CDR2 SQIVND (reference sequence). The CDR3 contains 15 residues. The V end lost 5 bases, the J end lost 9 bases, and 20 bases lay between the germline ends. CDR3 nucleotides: TGTGCCAGTAGTCCCAACCCAGCGGCTGGCGCTGAGCAGTTCTTC. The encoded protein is CASSPNPAAGAEQFF.

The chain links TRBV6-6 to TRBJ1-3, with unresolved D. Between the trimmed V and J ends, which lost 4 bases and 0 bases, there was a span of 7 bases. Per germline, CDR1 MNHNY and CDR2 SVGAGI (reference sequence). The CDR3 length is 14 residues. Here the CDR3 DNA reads TGTGCCAGCAGTTTGCAGGACTCTGGAAACACCATATATTTT. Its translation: CASSLQDSGNTIYF.

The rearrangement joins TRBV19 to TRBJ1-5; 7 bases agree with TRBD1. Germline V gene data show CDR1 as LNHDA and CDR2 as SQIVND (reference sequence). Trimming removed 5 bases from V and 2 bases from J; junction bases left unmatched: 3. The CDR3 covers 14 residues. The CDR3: CASSAQGGNQPQHF. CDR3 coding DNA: TGTGCCAGTAGTGCCCAGGGGGGCAATCAGCCCCAGCATTTT.

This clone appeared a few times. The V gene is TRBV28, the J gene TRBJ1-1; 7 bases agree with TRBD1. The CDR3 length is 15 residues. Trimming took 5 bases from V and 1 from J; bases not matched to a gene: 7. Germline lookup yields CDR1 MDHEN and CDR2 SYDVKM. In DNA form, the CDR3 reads TGTGCCAGCAGTCTACAGGGGAAGAGGAACACTGAAGCTTTCTTT. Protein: CASSLQGKRNTEAFF.

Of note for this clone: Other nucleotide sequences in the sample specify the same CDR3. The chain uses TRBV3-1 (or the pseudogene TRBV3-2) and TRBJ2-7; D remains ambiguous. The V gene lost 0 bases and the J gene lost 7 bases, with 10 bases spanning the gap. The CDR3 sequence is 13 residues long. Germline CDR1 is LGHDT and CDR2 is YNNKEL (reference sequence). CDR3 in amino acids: CASSQDQVREQYF. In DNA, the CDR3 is TGTGCCAGCAGCCAAGATCAGGTGCGTGAGCAGTACTTC.

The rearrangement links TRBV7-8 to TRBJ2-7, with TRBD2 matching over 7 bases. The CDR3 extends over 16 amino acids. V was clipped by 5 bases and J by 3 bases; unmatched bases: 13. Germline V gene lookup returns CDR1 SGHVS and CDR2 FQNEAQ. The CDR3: CASSPSRLAVHYEQYF. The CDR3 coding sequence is TGTGCCAGCAGCCCCAGCCGACTAGCAGTTCACTACGAGCAGTACTTC.

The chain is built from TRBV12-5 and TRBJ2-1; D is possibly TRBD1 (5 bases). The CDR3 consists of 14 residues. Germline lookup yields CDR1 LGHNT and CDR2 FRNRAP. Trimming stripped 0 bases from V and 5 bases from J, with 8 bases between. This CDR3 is CASGLVRRDNEQFF. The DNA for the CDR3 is TGTGCTAGTGGTTTGGTCCGCAGGGACAATGAGCAGTTCTTC.

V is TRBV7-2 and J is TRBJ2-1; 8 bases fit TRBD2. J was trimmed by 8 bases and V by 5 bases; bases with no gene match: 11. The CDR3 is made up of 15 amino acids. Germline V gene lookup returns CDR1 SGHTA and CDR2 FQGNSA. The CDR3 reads CASSLSSGGAYEQFF. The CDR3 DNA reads TGTGCCAGCAGCCTGAGTTCCGGGGGGGCGTATGAGCAGTTCTTC.

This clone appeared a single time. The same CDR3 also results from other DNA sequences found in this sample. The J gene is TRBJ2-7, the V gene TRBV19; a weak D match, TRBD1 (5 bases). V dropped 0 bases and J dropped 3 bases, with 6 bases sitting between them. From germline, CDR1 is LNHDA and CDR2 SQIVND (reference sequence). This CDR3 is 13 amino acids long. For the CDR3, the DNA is TGTGCCAGTAGTATAGACAGGGACTACGAGCAGTACTTC. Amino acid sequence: CASSIDRDYEQYF.

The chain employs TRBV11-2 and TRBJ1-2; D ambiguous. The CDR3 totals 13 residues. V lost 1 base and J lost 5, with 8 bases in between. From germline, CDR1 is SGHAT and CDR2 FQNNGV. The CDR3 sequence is CASSLGAVYGYTF. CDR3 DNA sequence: TGTGCCAGCAGCTTAGGGGCAGTATATGGCTACACCTTC.

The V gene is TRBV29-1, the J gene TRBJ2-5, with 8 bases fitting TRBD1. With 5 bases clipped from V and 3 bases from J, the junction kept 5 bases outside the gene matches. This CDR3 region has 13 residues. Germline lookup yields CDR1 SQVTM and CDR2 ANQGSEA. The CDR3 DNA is TGCAGCGTTTGGACAGGGTCAAAAGAGACCCAGTACTTC. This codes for CSVWTGSKETQYF.

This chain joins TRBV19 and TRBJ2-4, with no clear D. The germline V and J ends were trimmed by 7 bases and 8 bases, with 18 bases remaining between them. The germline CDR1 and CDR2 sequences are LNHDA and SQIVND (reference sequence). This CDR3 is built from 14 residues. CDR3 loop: CASTLTDSRDIQYF. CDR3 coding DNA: TGTGCCAGTACCCTGACTGATAGCCGTGACATTCAGTACTTC.

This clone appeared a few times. CDR3 nucleotides: TGTGCCAGCAGGCAACGGGGAGAGGAGTTCTTC. This encodes CASRQRGEEFF. The rearrangement links TRBV12-3 or TRBV12-4 to TRBJ2-1; tentative D call: TRBD2 (5 bases). V lost 6 bases to trimming and J lost 14 bases, with 14 bases between them. CDR3 length: 11 residues.

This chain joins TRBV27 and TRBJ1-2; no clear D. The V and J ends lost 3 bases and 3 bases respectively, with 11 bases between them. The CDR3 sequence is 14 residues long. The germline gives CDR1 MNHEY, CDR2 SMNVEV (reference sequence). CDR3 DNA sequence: TGTGCCAGCAGTTTTGGGCAGTCTGACTATGGCTACACCTTC. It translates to CASSFGQSDYGYTF.

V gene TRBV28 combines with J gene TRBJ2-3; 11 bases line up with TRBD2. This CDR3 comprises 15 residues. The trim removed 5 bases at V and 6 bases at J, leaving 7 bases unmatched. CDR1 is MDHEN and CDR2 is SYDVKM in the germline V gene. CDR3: CASSHTSGGTDTQYF. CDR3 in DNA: TGTGCCAGCAGTCATACTAGCGGGGGAACGGATACGCAGTATTTT.